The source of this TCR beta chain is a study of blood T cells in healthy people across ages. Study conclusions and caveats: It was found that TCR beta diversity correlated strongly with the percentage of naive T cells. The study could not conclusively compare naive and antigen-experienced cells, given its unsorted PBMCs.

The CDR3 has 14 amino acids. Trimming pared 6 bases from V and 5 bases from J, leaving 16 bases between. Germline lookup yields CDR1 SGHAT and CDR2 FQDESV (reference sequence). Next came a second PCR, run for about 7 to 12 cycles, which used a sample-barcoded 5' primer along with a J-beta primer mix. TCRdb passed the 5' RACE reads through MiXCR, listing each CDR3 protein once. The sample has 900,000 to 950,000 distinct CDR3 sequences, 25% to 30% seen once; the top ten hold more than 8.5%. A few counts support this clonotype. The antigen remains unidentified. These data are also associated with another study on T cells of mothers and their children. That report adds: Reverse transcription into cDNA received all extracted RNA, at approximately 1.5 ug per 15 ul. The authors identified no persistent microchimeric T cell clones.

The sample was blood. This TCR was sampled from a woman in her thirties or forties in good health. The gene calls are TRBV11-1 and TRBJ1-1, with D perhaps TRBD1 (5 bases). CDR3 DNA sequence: TGTGCCAGCAGTCACGACAGAATGGGGACTGAAGCTTTCTTT. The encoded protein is CASSHDRMGTEAFF.